A single sample gave rise to the 3 T cell receptor beta chains below, sequenced in a study of T-cell reconstitution after alpha-beta-depleted transplantation in children. Researchers prepared the TCRbeta library using unique molecular identifiers, the study reports. TCRdb recomputed calls from the PCR reads with MiXCR, one row per CDR3 protein. The sample shows more than 550,000 distinct CDR3 sequences, over 9.5% of them seen only once. Source: PBMCs from the stem cell graft donor, taken from the stem cell graft. These receptors came from a human donor who donated a stem cell graft to a child with acute myeloid leukemia.

This clonotype showed up just a few times. This chain uses TRBV20-1 with TRBJ2-7, with 8 bases fitting TRBD2. The CDR3 length is 13 residues. V dropped 6 bases and J dropped 3; count of bases not matched to a gene: 7. From germline, CDR1 is DFQATT and CDR2 SNEGSKA (reference sequence). The CDR3 reads CSASGLVFYEQYF. In DNA, the CDR3 is TGCAGTGCCTCGGGACTAGTCTTCTACGAGCAGTACTTC.

Only a few counts were recorded for this clonotype. This chain connects TRBV5-1 to TRBJ1-5; D is ambiguous. The CDR3 sequence is 16 residues long. Germline loops: CDR1 SGHRS, CDR2 YFSETQ. V was trimmed by 0 bases and J by 0 bases, leaving 10 bases between them. The CDR3 sequence: CASSLVPTASNQPQHF. As DNA, the CDR3 is TGCGCCAGCAGCTTGGTTCCAACGGCTAGCAATCAGCCCCAGCATTTT. The whole variable domain, filled in from reference TRBV5-1 and TRBJ1-5, reads KAGVTQTPRYLIKTRGQQVTLSCSPISGHRSVSWYQQTPGQGLQFLFEYFSETQRNKGNFPGRFSGRQFSNSRSEMNVSTLELGDSALYLCASSLVPTASNQPQHFGDGTRLSIL.

The chain combines TRBV10-3 with TRBJ2-3; D call uncertain. V shed 2 bases and J shed 10 bases, with 13 bases lying between them. Germline CDR1 and CDR2: ENHRY and SYGVKD. The CDR3 loop spans 13 amino acids. CDR3 in amino acids: CAISEPASDAQYF. CDR3 sequence (DNA): TGTGCCATCAGTGAGCCAGCTTCGGATGCGCAGTATTTT.